This TCR beta chain emerged from a study of STAT3 mutations in large granular lymphocyte leukemia. Study outcomes and limitations: At least one immunodominant TCR beta clonotype appeared in every T-cell large granular lymphocyte leukemia patient.

This table comes from immunoSEQ multiplex PCR, and its TCRdb copy is limited to in-frame clones, with some not included. The sample holds about 15,000 clones, 80% to 95% seen once. This clone has only one observation. Its antigen is still unknown. The CDR3 extends over 18 amino acids. V trimming: 2 bases; J trimming: 0 bases; junction bases outside the gene matches: 11. Looked up from germline, CDR1 is MNHEY and CDR2 is SMNVEV (reference sequence). The sequencing input was peripheral blood mononuclear cells. The sequence came from a woman between 50 and 59 years old with T-cell large granular lymphocyte leukemia. Some clones in this sample may be carry-over from other donors' samples. The chain joins TRBV27 to TRBJ2-7, with 9 bases matching TRBD1. The CDR3 loop is CASSLNGPTGGTSYEQYF. The CDR3 DNA reads TGTGCCAGCAGTTTAAATGGGCCCACAGGGGGCACCTCCTACGAGCAGTACTTC.